This paragraph covers one TCR beta chain sequence. In its sample, this clone was seen a few times. Its antigen is still unknown. Base qualities are not at hand, and no much larger clone is one base apart. Libraries were prepared through the immunoSEQ multiplex PCR assay. The source is immuneACCESS, and TCRdb retained only in-frame sequences with V and J called. Part of the clones is not carried over; for the studies checked, unresolved V genes explain less than half of this, and the remainder is unexplained. Within this sample are roughly 30,000 clones, with about 90% of them counted one time only. The ten biggest clones cover approximately 3.7% of the sample. Repertoires were sampled repeatedly over the course of chemoradiotherapy so that clonal expansion in the tumor microenvironment could be followed. This sample is drawn from a study of chemoradiotherapy in HPV16-positive cancers (dated by TCRdb to 2021 to 2024). About the study as a whole: Candidate HPV-specific T-cell clones and common TCR motifs were defined through functional T-cell assays on cells from a couple of HPV16-positive patients. The study set out to ask whether T-cell immunity against the HPV oncoproteins E6 and E7 changes over the course of chemoradiotherapy and whether that immunity affects survival. TCR repertoires from some 90 patients with HPV-related cancers were then used to track the candidate HPV-specific TCRs and motifs.

Points the paper makes about the study in general: The survival association was reported for HPV16-positive patients, and the functional definition of HPV-specific T cells was derived from only a couple of HPV16-positive patients. Expansion of candidate HPV-specific clones and E7-related TCR motifs was observed in the tumor microenvironment during treatment, whereas no such expansion was observed for non-HPV-specific T cells. Among HPV16-positive patients, expansion of HPV-responsive T cells during chemoradiotherapy was associated with better recurrence-free survival.

The sequences come from blood, collected from a patient who underwent chemoradiotherapy. The origin of this receptor is a human donor with HPV-associated anogenital cancer.

The DNA reads TGTGCCAGCAGCTTTCGCCGTAGTTCACCCCTCCACTTT. This codes for CASSFRRSSPLHF. The rearranged chain carries TRBV7-2 and TRBJ1-6; no confident D gene assignment can be made. CDR1 SGHTA and CDR2 FQGNSA are derived from the germline V gene. The CDR3 spans 13 residues, from the cysteine through the phenylalanine. The retained sequence is limited to the CDR3, 39 bases, with the frame set at the first base. Deletion took 3 bases off V and 9 bases off J, with a span of 9 bases between the germline ends.